This T cell receptor beta chain was captured in a study of OX40 agonist ivuxolimab in advanced cancers. Study information: Subjects had a mean age of roughly 60 years, with a range of about 23 to 90; roughly 80% were male. Among those treated, three patients had partial responses, one with hepatocellular carcinoma and two with cutaneous melanoma.

Clones were read by immunoSEQ multiplex PCR, and TCRdb kept only the in-frame ones, dropping some. The sample contains 75,000 to 80,000 clones, around 80% of which appear only once. The material was CD4+ or CD8+ T cells sorted from blood, obtained in a trial of the OX40 agonist ivuxolimab. This clonotype was obtained from an adult with an advanced solid tumor such as melanoma, head and neck, liver or kidney cancer.

CDR3 sequence: CASNEGVQPQHF. CDR3 bases: TGTGCCAGCAATGAGGGGGTACAGCCCCAGCATTTT. The chain employs TRBV28 and TRBJ1-5, with TRBD1 as a possible D gene (6 bases). V lost 7 bases and J 7 bases, leaving 11 bases between the germline ends. The CDR3 consists of 12 residues. In germline, CDR1 is MDHEN, CDR2 SYDVKM.